This T cell receptor (beta chain) originates from a study of T cell responses to AZD1222 COVID-19 vaccine listed by TCRdb under 2021. Turning to the overall study: AZD1222 recipients whose second dose came at about 4 weeks and those whose second dose came at about 12 weeks were combined into one group, since spike-specific TCR depth and breadth did not differ between the two schedules. TCR sequencing was performed for over 230 trial participants, of whom around 200 were given two doses of AZD1222 and around 26 were given two doses of MenACWY control vaccine. Trial participants were enrolled by age into subgroups of 18-55, 56-69 and 70-plus years, and around 140, 26 and 57 TCR-sequenced participants, respectively, were included in these subgroups. General findings and caveats noted by the study authors: Spike-specific TCR breadth and depth rose significantly after two AZD1222 doses compared with day 0 and with MenACWY recipients. The 56-69-year group was small, and its depth increase did not reach significance, likely because of low power. Participants were mostly white British and included more females than males, and it was suggested by the authors that clonal diversity may have been underestimated. Nearly half of unique spike-specific TCRs reportedly recognized epitopes outside regions mutated in the B.1.351 and B.1.1.7 variants. Only a handful of AZD1222 recipients were SARS-CoV-2 seropositive at baseline, limiting conclusions about previously exposed vaccinees. Vaccine-associated CD4 TCRs spanned the whole spike protein, with dominant responses in regions 160-218 and 743-854. Because no samples from the day 14 peak response were available, repertoires could be characterized only after the peak T cell response.

The CDR3 regions of human TCRbeta chains were analyzed by immunosequencing. The paper's processing steps were these. Repertoire TCRs were matched against a reference library of SARS-CoV-2-specific TCRs generated with the MIRA antigen-specificity platform. Breadth was defined as the fraction of unique TCRs that were SARS-CoV-2-associated, and depth was defined as the fraction of total T cells that were SARS-CoV-2-associated. Each spike-specific TCR was assigned to its reactive spike region and to a CD4 or CD8 class using the MIRA data. Log10-transformed breadth and depth values were compared by one-way ANOVA with Sidak's multiple comparisons tests. Not all clones reach the TCRdb copy of this immuneACCESS table, which keeps in-frame sequences only. Checked studies attribute under half of the gap to unresolved V genes and leave the rest unexplained. V, J and clone size reflect that table, while D and trimming were determined from the DNA. The sample table shows roughly 190,000 clones, and approximately 92% are seen once. The ten largest clones capture 1% to 1.5% of the sample.

A remark on this clone: Its specific antigen is unknown. Base quality data are lacking; no much larger clone is found one base away.

Read against the paper, the sample's time point label means: baseline before first vaccination. The vaccinee samples were drawn from two UK trials, COV001 and COV002, one of which was a single-blind randomized controlled phase 2/3 trial testing AZD1222 (ChAdOx1 nCoV-19) in healthy adults. For TCRbeta chain sequencing, PBMC samples were collected from trial participants at day 0 and at day 28 after the second dose. This TCR came from an adult in good health. Sequences were derived from peripheral blood, sampled on day 0 of AZD1222 vaccination.

The DNA sequence is given as TGCGCCAGCAGCTTGGAAGGGATGAACTCCTACGAGCAGTACTTC. Its protein reads: CASSLEGMNSYEQYF. The V gene is TRBV5-1 and the J gene is TRBJ2-7, with the D gene not clear enough to name. At the junction V is shortened by 0 bases and J by 0 bases, with 10 bases in between. The CDR3 runs 15 residues from the cysteine to the phenylalanine. Only the CDR3 DNA stays, 45 bases, in frame from base 1. Taken from the germline V gene, the CDR1 and CDR2 loops are SGHRS and YFSETQ.